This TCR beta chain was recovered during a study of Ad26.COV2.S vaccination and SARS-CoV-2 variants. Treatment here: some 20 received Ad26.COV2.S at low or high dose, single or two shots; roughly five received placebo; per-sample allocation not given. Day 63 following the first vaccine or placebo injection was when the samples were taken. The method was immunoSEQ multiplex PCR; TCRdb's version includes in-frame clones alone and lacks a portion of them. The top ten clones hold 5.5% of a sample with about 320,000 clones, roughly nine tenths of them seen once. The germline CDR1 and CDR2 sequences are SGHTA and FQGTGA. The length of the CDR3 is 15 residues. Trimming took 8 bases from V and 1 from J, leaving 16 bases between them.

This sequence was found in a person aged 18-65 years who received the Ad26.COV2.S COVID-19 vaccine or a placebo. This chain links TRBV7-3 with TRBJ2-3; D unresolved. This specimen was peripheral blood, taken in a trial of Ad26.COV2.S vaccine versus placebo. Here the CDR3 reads CASSSSSLRTDTQYF. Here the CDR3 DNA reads TGTGCCAGCTCCTCTTCGTCGCTTCGCACAGATACGCAGTATTTT.